This TCR beta chain was sequenced during a study of blood T cell repertoires in COVID-19. At the level of the study: From the United States, Italy and Spain came samples of acute and convalescent COVID-19. T cells, B-cell-depleted T cells, or PBMCs supplied cDNA or gDNA.

Original data processing: Amplifying reference gene primers gave estimates of nucleated cell counts. Sequencing used immunoSEQ multiplex PCR; TCRdb keeps in-frame clones, though not all of them. The DNA was the basis for D and trimming; V, J and clone size are from that table. The profile shows approximately 280,000 clones, approximately 85% of them singletons. This CDR3 contains 14 residues. Germline loops: CDR1 SEHNR, CDR2 FQNEAQ (reference sequence). V shed 2 bases and J shed 5 bases, with 13 bases lying between them. This TCR was recovered from a middle-aged man with active or convalescent COVID-19. The sample taken for sequencing was peripheral blood. The V and J genes are TRBV7-9 and TRBJ2-7, with D possibly being TRBD1 (5 bases). As DNA, the CDR3 is TGTGCCAGCAGCTTATCTATAGGGGCGAACGAGCAGTACTTC. Translation gives CASSLSIGANEQYF.